The 19 T cell receptor beta chains below come from one sample, sequenced in a study of shared clonotypes between healthy human individuals. Profiled with immunoSEQ multiplex PCR; TCRdb holds only in-frame clones, not every one. The sample consists of about 560,000 clones, roughly four fifths of them appearing once. The sample consisted of PBMCs. Receptors were obtained from a woman between 40 and 55 years old in good health. Some clones in this sample may be carry-over from other donors' samples.

With respect to this clone: A much larger clone sits a single nucleotide away, making a read error possible. The chain carries TRBV28 and TRBJ1-2; the D gene is possibly TRBD1 (6 bases). The CDR3 extends over 14 amino acids. Deletions cut 6 bases from V and 4 bases from J, with 15 bases between. Germline V gives CDR1 MDHEN, CDR2 SYDVKM. The CDR3 loop reads CASRLRGAPYGYTF. The CDR3 DNA is TGTGCCAGCAGGTTACGGGGGGCGCCCTATGGCTACACCTTC.

This rearrangement joins TRBV19 to TRBJ1-4; 10 bases are a match to TRBD1. Trimming removed 6 bases from V and 6 bases from J; junction bases left unmatched: 10. CDR1 and CDR2 (germline): LNHDA, SQIVND (reference sequence). The CDR3 is made up of 16 amino acids. The CDR3 bases are TGTGCCAGTAGGGCCGGGACAGGGGACTTCGATGAAAAACTGTTTTTT. Its protein product is CASRAGTGDFDEKLFF.

The V call is TRBV11-2, the J call TRBJ2-7, with a weak D call TRBD1 (5 bases). CDR3 length: 13 amino acids. V was cut by 5 bases and J by 5 bases, with 13 bases left in between. Germline V CDR1 and CDR2: SGHAT, FQNNGV. The CDR3 here is CASSRQPDHEQYF. CDR3 bases: TGTGCCAGCAGCCGACAGCCAGACCACGAGCAGTACTTC.

The rearrangement uses TRBV5-1 and TRBJ1-2; TRBD1 agrees at 10 bases. Unmatched junction bases numbered 9, after V lost 2 bases and J lost 2 bases. Germline CDR1 SGHRS, CDR2 YFSETQ. The CDR3 sequence is 17 residues long. CDR3: CASSLMSPGQGNYGYTF. Written as DNA, the CDR3 is TGCGCCAGCAGCTTAATGTCTCCGGGACAGGGGAACTATGGCTACACCTTC.

This chain links TRBV6-5 with TRBJ2-1, with D unclear. The germline V gene encodes CDR1 MNHEY and CDR2 SVGAGI. Trimming stripped 6 bases from V and 0 bases from J, with 12 bases between. The CDR3 consists of 15 residues. The CDR3 loop is CASRTRKGSYNEQFF. The CDR3 bases are TGTGCCAGCAGAACACGCAAAGGCTCCTACAATGAGCAGTTCTTC.

The V gene is TRBV5-1, the J gene TRBJ2-5; 9 bases are shared with TRBD1. CDR1 is SGHRS and CDR2 is YFSETQ in the germline V gene. The CDR3 is 18 residues long. After removal of 4 bases from V and 2 bases from J, the junction contained 15 bases not matched to a gene. The CDR3 here is CASSQWPYTGGAQETQYF. The CDR3 DNA is TGCGCCAGCAGCCAGTGGCCTTACACAGGGGGCGCACAAGAGACCCAGTACTTC.

Concerning this clone: The same CDR3 is also encoded by other DNA sequences in this sample. CDR3 loop: CASSVVGSSYNEQFF. CDR3 in DNA: TGTGCCAGCAGCGTAGTTGGAAGCTCCTACAATGAGCAGTTCTTC. This chain joins TRBV9 and TRBJ2-1, with unresolved D. Trimming shortened V by 0 bases and J by 0 bases, and 7 bases separated the two germline ends. The CDR3 consists of 15 residues. Germline V gene sequence: CDR1 SGDLS, CDR2 YYNGEE.

The rearrangement uses TRBV28 and TRBJ2-1, with D unresolved. This CDR3 is 11 amino acids long. Between the trimmed V and J ends, which lost 10 bases and 7 bases, there was a span of 11 bases. CDR1 and CDR2 (germline): MDHEN, SYDVKM. CDR3 in amino acids: CATQVENEQFF. In DNA form, the CDR3 reads TGTGCCACCCAGGTAGAGAATGAGCAGTTCTTC.

The rearrangement uses TRBV10-3 and TRBJ1-1; the D is unclear. The CDR3 is 13 amino acids. CDR1 is ENHRY and CDR2 is SYGVKD in the germline V gene. Deletions cut 2 bases from V and 1 base from J, with 5 bases between. The CDR3 DNA sequence: TGTGCCATCAGTGAGGTATGGAACACTGAAGCTTTCTTT. The encoded protein is CAISEVWNTEAFF.

The V gene is TRBV7-3, the J gene TRBJ1-1, with 7 positions matching TRBD1. V shed 6 bases, J shed 3 bases, and the junction held 7 bases outside the gene matches. Germline loops: CDR1 SGHTA, CDR2 FQGTGA. The CDR3 is made up of 14 amino acids. This CDR3 reads CASSSSGGYTEAFF. In DNA, the CDR3 is TGTGCCAGCAGTTCTTCAGGGGGATACACTGAAGCTTTCTTT. Full variable domain (missing parts from reference TRBV7-3 and TRBJ1-1): GAGVSQTPSNKVTEKGKYVELRCDPISGHTALYWYRQSLGQGPEFLIYFQGTGAADDSGLPNDRFFAVRPEGSVSTLKIQRTERGDSAVYLCASSSSGGYTEAFFGQGTRLTVV.

The chain combines TRBV7-3 with TRBJ2-1, with 12 bases that match TRBD2. In germline, CDR1 is SGHTA, CDR2 FQGTGA. The trim removed 4 bases at V and 8 bases at J, leaving 6 bases unmatched. The CDR3 contains 15 residues. The CDR3 reads CASSSTSGSSYEQFF. Here the CDR3 DNA reads TGTGCCAGCAGCTCGACTAGCGGGAGTTCGTATGAGCAGTTCTTC. The whole variable domain, remainder taken from reference TRBV7-3 and TRBJ2-1, is GAGVSQTPSNKVTEKGKYVELRCDPISGHTALYWYRQSLGQGPEFLIYFQGTGAADDSGLPNDRFFAVRPEGSVSTLKIQRTERGDSAVYLCASSSTSGSSYEQFFGPGTRLTVL.

The chain links TRBV18 to TRBJ2-2, with D possibly TRBD2 on 5 matching bases. The V and J ends lost 2 bases and 5 bases respectively, with 6 bases between them. CDR1 is KGHSH, CDR2 LQKENI, per germline. The CDR3 length is 13 residues. The CDR3 DNA is TGTGCCAGCTCACCAGGGGAGACCGGGGAGCTGTTTTTT. Amino acid sequence: CASSPGETGELFF.

The V gene is TRBV7-9, the J gene TRBJ2-7; 10 bases fit TRBD2. The V gene's germline CDR1 is SEHNR and CDR2 FQNEAQ (reference sequence). Trimming removed 5 bases from V and 1 base from J; junction bases left unmatched: 2. The CDR3 is 14 amino acids. CDR3 DNA sequence: TGTGCCAGCAGCAATAGCGGGAGGTCCTACGAGCAGTACTTC. It specifies CASSNSGRSYEQYF. Full variable domain (missing parts from reference TRBV7-9 and TRBJ2-7): DTGVSQNPRHKITKRGQNVTFRCDPISEHNRLYWYRQTLGQGPEFLTYFQNEAQLEKSRLLSDRFSAERPKGSFSTLEIQRTEQGDSAMYLCASSNSGRSYEQYFGPGTRLTVT.

The chain carries TRBV29-1 and TRBJ2-7, with 8 bases that match TRBD2. V was pared by 7 bases and J by 3 bases, with 17 bases of the junction left unmatched. Germline V gene sequence: CDR1 SQVTM, CDR2 ANQGSEA. The CDR3 has 16 residues. The CDR3 DNA is TGCAGCGCTGCGGGGGGACGCGAGGCGAGGTACTACGAGCAGTACTTC. It encodes CSAAGGREARYYEQYF.

In its sample, this clone was seen once. V is TRBV7-9 and J is TRBJ2-3, with D perhaps given as TRBD1 or TRBD2 (6 bases each). Germline lookup yields CDR1 SEHNR and CDR2 FQNEAQ (reference sequence). Deletions cut 5 bases from V and 9 bases from J, with 12 bases between. There are 12 residues in the CDR3. In DNA form, the CDR3 reads TGTGCCAGCAGCCCGGAGGGGGGAACGCAGTATTTT. Protein: CASSPEGGTQYF.

This chain links TRBV7-9 with TRBJ2-5; D remains ambiguous. The DNA end favors TRBJ2-7, so the J call may be wrong. Germline loops: CDR1 SEHNR, CDR2 FQNEAQ (reference sequence). This CDR3 contains 12 residues. The CDR3 loop is CASSGVSYEQYF. In DNA form, the CDR3 reads TGTGCCAGCAGTGGGGTCTCCTACGAGCAGTACTTC.

This clone was found once. The V call is TRBV18, the J call TRBJ2-6, with D maybe TRBD2 (5 bases). Germline lookup yields CDR1 KGHSH and CDR2 LQKENI. The CDR3 runs to 16 residues. Between the trimmed V and J ends, which lost 8 bases and 0 bases, there was a span of 14 bases. Here the CDR3 DNA reads TGTGCCAGCGCCCGGACTGTGAGCTCTGGGGCCAACGTCCTGACTTTC. Its translation: CASARTVSSGANVLTF.

The chain combines TRBV7-9 with TRBJ1-2; 7 bases line up with TRBD1. The trim removed 5 bases at V and 3 bases at J, leaving 3 bases unmatched. CDR3 length equals 13 residues. Per germline, CDR1 SEHNR and CDR2 FQNEAQ (reference sequence). The CDR3 protein is CASSRGQHYGYTF. The DNA of the CDR3 is TGTGCCAGCAGCCGGGGACAGCACTATGGCTACACCTTC.

Here the CDR3 reads CASSPGQGVGYF. DNA for the CDR3: TGTGCCAGCTCACCAGGACAGGGAGTAGGGTACTTC. The rearrangement links TRBV18 to TRBJ2-7, with 8 bases lining up with TRBD1. CDR3 size: 12 residues. Trimming took 2 bases from V and 12 from J; bases not matched to a gene: 6. Germline CDR1 is KGHSH and CDR2 is LQKENI.